Given below is one TCR beta chain in context. The antigen remains undetermined. These data come from a study of cytomegalovirus exposure and HLA in healthy donors. The donors (healthy individuals) were bone marrow donors. PCR primers comprised 60 Vbeta and 13 Jbeta primers. Only in-frame clones appear in the TCRdb table, and some are missing; sequencing was by immunoSEQ multiplex PCR. The repertoire includes 100,000 to 120,000 clones, 60% to 80% of them detected once, and roughly 8.6% sits in the top ten. Study findings and constraints: As a later analysis revealed, most CMV-associated TCR beta chains appeared HLA-restricted.

The V and J ends lost 6 bases and 4 bases respectively, with 15 bases between them. Germline CDR1 and CDR2: SGHAT and FQNNGV. The CDR3 is 15 amino acids. The chain uses TRBV11-2 and TRBJ1-4, with D perhaps TRBD1 (6 bases). The receptor was isolated from a woman in her thirties or forties in good health and CMV-seropositive. The sequencing sample was made of PBMCs. The CDR3: CASSLTGWVNEKLFF. The CDR3 DNA follows: TGTGCCAGCAGTCTTACAGGGTGGGTTAATGAAAAACTGTTTTTT.